This T cell receptor beta chain was obtained from a study of T cells in Graves' hyperthyroidism and ophthalmopathy. The V end lost 6 bases, the J end lost 4 bases, and 6 bases lay between the germline ends. The CDR3 loop spans 12 amino acids. From germline, CDR1 is SEHNR and CDR2 FQNEAQ (reference sequence). RNA transcripts were the template for amplifying TCR beta CDR3 regions. Carried out on the TCR CDR3, a first-round RT-PCR used the HTBI primer set. TCRdb itself ran the multiplex PCR reads through MiXCR, one entry per CDR3 protein. Among hundreds of thousands of distinct CDR3 sequences, 15% to 20% were seen once, and the ten largest hold about 45%.

The V call is TRBV7-9, the J call TRBJ1-4; no clear D. The sequenced material came from blood. The source is a man between 40 and 49 years old with Graves' ophthalmopathy. The CDR3 is CASRGNNEKLFF. The DNA for the CDR3 is TGTGCCAGCAGGGGGAATAATGAAAAACTGTTTTTT.